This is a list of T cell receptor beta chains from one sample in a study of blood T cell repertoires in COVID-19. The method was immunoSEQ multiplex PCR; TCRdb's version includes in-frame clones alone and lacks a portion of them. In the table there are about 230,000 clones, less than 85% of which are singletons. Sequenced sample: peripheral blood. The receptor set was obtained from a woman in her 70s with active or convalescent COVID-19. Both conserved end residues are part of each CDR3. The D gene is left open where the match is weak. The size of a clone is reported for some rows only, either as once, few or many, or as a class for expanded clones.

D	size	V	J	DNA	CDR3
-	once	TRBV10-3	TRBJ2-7	TGTGCCACATCAGGGGCCCACGAGCAGTACTTC	CATSGAHEQYF
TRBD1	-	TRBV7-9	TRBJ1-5	TGTGCCAGCAGCTCGGACAGGCCGAATCAGCCCCAGCATTTT	CASSSDRPNQPQHF
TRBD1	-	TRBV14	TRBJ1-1	TGTGCCAGCAGCCAAGTTAACAGAAGGGACAGGGCTTTTAATACTGAAGCTTTCTTT	CASSQVNRRDRAFNTEAFF
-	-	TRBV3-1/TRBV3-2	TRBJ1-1	TGTGCCAGCAGCCTTCTACAGGATTTTCTCTTT	CASSLLQDFLF
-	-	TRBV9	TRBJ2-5	TGTGCCAGCAGCGTAATGGGGGGAACGTGGGAGACCCAGTACTTC	CASSVMGGTWETQYF
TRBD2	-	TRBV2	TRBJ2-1	TGTGCCAGCATCTCGAAGGGACTAGCGGGAGAGTTCTTC	CASISKGLAGEFF
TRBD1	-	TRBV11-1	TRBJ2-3	TGTGCCAGCAGCTCGACGACAGGGGGGGCGCAGTATTTT	CASSSTTGGAQYF
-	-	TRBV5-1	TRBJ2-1	TGCGCCAGCAGCTCGGAATCTAGCGTATGGGAGCAGTTCTTC	CASSSESSVWEQFF
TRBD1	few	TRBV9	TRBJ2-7	TGTGCCAGCAGCACCTCGGGACAGGGGGACGTCGAGCAGTACTTC	CASSTSGQGDVEQYF
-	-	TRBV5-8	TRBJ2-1	TGTGCCAGCAGCTTCTGGACTAAGAACAATGAGCAGTTCTTC	CASSFWTKNNEQFF
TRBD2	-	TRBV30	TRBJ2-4	TGTGCCTGGGCAGGGATTAGCGGGGGGACCGGAAACATTCAGTACTTC	CAWAGISGGTGNIQYF
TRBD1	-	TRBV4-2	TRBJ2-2	TGTGCCAGCAGCCAATACTACAGGGGGCTAACCGGGGAGCTGTTTTTT	CASSQYYRGLTGELFF
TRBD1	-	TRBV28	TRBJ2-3	TGTGCCAGCAGTTCGGCGGGACAGGGTTCAGATACGCAGTATTTT	CASSSAGQGSDTQYF
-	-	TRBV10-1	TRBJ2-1	TGCGCCAGCAGTGAGTTCGGACTCGTCGGGGATTCTGAGCAGTTCTTC	CASSEFGLVGDSEQFF
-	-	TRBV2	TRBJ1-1	TGTGCCAGCACCAAGGGACTCTTGAACACTGAAGCTTTCTTT	CASTKGLLNTEAFF
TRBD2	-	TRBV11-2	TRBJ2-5	TGTGCCAGCAGTTCGGGGCTAGCGGGGCAAGAGACCCAGTACTTC	CASSSGLAGQETQYF
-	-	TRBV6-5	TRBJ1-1	TGTGCCAGCAGTTACCTGCAGGGGAACACTGAAGCTTTCTTT	CASSYLQGNTEAFF
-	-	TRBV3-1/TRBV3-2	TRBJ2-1	TGTGCCAGCAGCCCGAGCGGGCCTATCCGTCAGCAGTTCTTC	CASSPSGPIRQQFF
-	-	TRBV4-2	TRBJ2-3	TGTGCCAGCAGCCATGGGCGGGGTTTCAGCACAGATACGCAGTATTTT	CASSHGRGFSTDTQYF
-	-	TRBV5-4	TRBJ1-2	TGTGCCAGCAGCCACCCAGGAGGCTACACCTTC	CASSHPGGYTF
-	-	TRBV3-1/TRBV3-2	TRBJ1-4	TGTGCCAGCAGCCAGGGCAGGGTTGAAAAACTGTTTTTT	CASSQGRVEKLFF
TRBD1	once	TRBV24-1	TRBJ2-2	TGTGCCACCAGTGACCCGGGACAGGGGAGCACCGGGGAGCTGTTTTTT	CATSDPGQGSTGELFF
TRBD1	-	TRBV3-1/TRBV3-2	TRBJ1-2	TGTGCCAGCAGCCCCCCCGGACAGGTCCAAGGCTATGGCTACACCTTC	CASSPPGQVQGYGYTF
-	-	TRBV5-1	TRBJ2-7	TGCGCCAGCAGCTTGGTTCCCAGCTCCTACGAGCAGTACTTC	CASSLVPSSYEQYF
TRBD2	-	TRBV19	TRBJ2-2	TGTGCCAGTAGTAAGCTAGCGGGAGTGGGAACCGGGGAGCTGTTTTTT	CASSKLAGVGTGELFF
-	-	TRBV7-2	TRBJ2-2	TGTGCCAGCAGCTTCGGGATCGGGGAGCTGTTTTTT	CASSFGIGELFF
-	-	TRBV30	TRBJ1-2	TGTGCCTGGAGTCCTCAGGGACTCCTCGGCTACACCTTC	CAWSPQGLLGYTF
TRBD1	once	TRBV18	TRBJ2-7	TGTGCCAGCTCACCGGCCAGGGGGCACAACGAGCAGTACTTC	CASSPARGHNEQYF
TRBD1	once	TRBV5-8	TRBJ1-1	TGTGCCAGCAGCCTGGACAGGGCTAACACTGAAGCTTTCTTT	CASSLDRANTEAFF
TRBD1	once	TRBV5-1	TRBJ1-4	TGCGCCAGCAGCGTACAGGGGACAGGGGCTAATGAAAAACTGTTTTTT	CASSVQGTGANEKLFF
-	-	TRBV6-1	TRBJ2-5	TGTGCCAGCAGTGAAGCGGGGGCAAAAGAGACCCAGTACTTC	CASSEAGAKETQYF
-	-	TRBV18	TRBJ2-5	TGTGCCAGCTCACCATACGCGGGCGGCAATCAAGAGACCCAGTACTTC	CASSPYAGGNQETQYF
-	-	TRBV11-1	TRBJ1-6	TGTGCCAGCAGCTTCCTCCTCGGTAATTCACCCCTCCACTTT	CASSFLLGNSPLHF
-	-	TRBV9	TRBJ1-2	TGTGCCAGCAGCGTAGTAAGTAGAAATGGCTACACCTTC	CASSVVSRNGYTF
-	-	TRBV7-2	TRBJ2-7	TGTGCCAGCAGCTTCGGTCTAGGGGAATCCTCCTACGAGCAGTACTTC	CASSFGLGESSYEQYF
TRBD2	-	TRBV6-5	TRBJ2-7	TGTGCCAGCAGTTACGGGACTAGCGGCGGCTACGAGCAGTACTTC	CASSYGTSGGYEQYF
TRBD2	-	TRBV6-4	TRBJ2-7	TGTGCCAGCAGTGACTCTCAGCGGGAGGCCTACTACGAGCAGTACTTC	CASSDSQREAYYEQYF